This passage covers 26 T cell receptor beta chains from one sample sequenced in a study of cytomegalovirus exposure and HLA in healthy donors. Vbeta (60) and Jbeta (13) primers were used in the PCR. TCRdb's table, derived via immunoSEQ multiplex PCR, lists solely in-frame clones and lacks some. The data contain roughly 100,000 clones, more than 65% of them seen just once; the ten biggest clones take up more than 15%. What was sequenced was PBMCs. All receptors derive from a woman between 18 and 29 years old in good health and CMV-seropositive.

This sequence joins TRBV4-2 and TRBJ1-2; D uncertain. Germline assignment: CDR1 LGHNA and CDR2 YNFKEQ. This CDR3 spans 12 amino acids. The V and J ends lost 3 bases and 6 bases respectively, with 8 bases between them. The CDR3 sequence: CASSQKTHGYTF. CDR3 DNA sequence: TGTGCCAGCAGCCAGAAGACTCATGGCTACACCTTC.

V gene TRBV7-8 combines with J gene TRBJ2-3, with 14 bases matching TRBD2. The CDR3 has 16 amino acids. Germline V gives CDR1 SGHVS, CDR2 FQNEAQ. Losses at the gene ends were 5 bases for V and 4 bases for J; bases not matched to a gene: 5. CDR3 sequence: CASSPGTSGSADTQYF. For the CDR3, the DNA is TGTGCCAGCAGCCCCGGGACTAGCGGGAGCGCAGATACGCAGTATTTT.

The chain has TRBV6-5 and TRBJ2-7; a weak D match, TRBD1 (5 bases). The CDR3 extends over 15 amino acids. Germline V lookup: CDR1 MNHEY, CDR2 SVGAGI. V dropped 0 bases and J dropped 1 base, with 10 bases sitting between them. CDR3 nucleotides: TGTGCCAGCAGTTACTCCCCCCAGGGATCCTACGAGCAGTACTTC. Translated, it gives CASSYSPQGSYEQYF.

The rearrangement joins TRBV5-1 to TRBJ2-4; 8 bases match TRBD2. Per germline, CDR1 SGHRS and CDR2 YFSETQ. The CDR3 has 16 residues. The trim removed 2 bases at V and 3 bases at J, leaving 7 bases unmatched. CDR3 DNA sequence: TGCGCCAGCAGCTTTAGCGGGGCTGGTATCAAAAACATTCAGTACTTC. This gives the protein CASSFSGAGIKNIQYF.

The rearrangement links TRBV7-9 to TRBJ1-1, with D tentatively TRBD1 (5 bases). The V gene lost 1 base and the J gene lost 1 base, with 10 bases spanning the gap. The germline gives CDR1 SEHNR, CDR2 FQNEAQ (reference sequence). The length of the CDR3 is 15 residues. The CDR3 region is CASSLGTLQNTEAFF. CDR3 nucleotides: TGTGCCAGCAGCTTAGGGACACTACAGAACACTGAAGCTTTCTTT.

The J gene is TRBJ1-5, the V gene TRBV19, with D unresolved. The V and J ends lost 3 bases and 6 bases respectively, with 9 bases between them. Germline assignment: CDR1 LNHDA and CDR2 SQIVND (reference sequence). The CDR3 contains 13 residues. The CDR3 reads CASSINGGQPQHF. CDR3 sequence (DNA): TGTGCCAGTAGTATTAACGGCGGTCAGCCCCAGCATTTT.

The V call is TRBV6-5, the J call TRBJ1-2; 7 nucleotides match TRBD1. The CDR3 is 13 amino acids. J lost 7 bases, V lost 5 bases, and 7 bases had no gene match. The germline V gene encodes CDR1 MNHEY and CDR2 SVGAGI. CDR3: CASSPTTGFGYTF. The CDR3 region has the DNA TGTGCCAGCAGTCCAACGACAGGGTTTGGCTACACCTTC.

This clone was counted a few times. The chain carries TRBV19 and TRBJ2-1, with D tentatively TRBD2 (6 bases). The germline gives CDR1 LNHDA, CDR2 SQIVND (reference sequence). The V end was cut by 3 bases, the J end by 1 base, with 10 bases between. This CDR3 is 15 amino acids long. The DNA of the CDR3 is TGTGCCAGTAGTATTGGCGGGACTTCCTACAATGAGCAGTTCTTC. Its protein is CASSIGGTSYNEQFF.

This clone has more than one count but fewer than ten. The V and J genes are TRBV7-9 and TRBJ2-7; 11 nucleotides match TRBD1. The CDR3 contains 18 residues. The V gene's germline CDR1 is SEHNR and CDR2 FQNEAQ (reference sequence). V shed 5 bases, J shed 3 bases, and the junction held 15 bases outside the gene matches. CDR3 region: CASSLLDRGLEGDYEQYF. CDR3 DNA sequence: TGTGCCAGCAGCCTTTTGGACAGGGGGCTGGAAGGGGACTACGAGCAGTACTTC.

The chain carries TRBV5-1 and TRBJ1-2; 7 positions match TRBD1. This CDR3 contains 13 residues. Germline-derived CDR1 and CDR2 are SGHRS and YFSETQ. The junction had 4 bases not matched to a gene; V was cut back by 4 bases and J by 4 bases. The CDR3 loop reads CASSPGTAYGYTF. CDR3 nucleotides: TGCGCCAGCAGCCCAGGGACAGCCTATGGCTACACCTTC.

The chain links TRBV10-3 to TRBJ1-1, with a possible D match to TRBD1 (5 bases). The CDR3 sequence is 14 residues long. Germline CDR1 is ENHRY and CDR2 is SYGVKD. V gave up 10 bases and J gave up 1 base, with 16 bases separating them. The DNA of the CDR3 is TGTGCCAGCCGAGGAGAAGGGGCGAACACTGAAGCTTTCTTT. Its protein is CASRGEGANTEAFF.

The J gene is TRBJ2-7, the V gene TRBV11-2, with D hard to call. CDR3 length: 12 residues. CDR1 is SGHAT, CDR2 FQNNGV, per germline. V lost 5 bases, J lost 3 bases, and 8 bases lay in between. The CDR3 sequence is CASSALGYEQYF. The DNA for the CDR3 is TGTGCCAGCAGCGCTCTAGGCTACGAGCAGTACTTC.

The CDR3 sequence is CASSAQRGYNEQFF. Written as DNA, the CDR3 is TGCGCCAGCAGCGCGCAGCGGGGATACAATGAGCAGTTCTTC. The J gene is TRBJ2-1, the V gene TRBV4-3, with TRBD2 identical over 7 bases. Per the germline V gene, CDR1 is LGHNA and CDR2 is YSLEER. There are 14 residues in the CDR3. The V gene end was trimmed by 5 bases and the J gene end by 4 bases; junction bases not matched to a gene: 5.

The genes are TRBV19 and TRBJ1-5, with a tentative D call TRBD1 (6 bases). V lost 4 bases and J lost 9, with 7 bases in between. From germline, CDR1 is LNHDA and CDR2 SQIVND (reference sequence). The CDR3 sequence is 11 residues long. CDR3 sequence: CASSTQGPQHF. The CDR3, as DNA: TGTGCCAGTAGTACACAGGGGCCCCAGCATTTT.

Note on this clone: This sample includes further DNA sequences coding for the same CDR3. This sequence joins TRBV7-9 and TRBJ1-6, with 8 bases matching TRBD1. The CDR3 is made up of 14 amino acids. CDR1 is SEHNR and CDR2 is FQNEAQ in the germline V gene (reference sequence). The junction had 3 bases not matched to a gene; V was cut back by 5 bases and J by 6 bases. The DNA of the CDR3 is TGTGCCAGCAGCCCAGACAGGGGTAATTCACCCCTCCACTTT. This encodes CASSPDRGNSPLHF.

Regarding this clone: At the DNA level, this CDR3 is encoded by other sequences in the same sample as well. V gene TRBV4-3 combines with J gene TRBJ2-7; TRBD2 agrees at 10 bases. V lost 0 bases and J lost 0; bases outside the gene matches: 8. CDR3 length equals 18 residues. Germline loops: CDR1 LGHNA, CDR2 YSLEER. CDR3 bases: TGCGCCAGCAGCCAAGACTTAGCGGGGGGTCTGCTCTCCTACGAGCAGTACTTC. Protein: CASSQDLAGGLLSYEQYF.

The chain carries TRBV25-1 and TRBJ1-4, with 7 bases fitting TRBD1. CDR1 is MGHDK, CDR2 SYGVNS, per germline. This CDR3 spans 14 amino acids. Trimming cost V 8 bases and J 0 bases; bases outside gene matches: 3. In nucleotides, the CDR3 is TGTGCCAGCTCTACAGGGGCAACTAATGAAAAACTGTTTTTT. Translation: CASSTGATNEKLFF. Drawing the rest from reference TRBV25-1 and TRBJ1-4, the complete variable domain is EADIYQTPRYLVIGTGKKITLECSQTMGHDKMYWYQQDPGMELHLIHYSYGVNSTEKGDLSSESTVSRIRTEHFPLTLESARPSHTSQYLCASSTGATNEKLFFGSGTQLSVL.

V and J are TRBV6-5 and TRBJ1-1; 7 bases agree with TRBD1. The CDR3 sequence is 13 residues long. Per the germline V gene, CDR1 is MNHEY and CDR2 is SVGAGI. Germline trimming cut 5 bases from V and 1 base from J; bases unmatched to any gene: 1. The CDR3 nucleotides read TGTGCCAGCAGTCGACAGGGGAACACTGAAGCTTTCTTT. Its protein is CASSRQGNTEAFF.

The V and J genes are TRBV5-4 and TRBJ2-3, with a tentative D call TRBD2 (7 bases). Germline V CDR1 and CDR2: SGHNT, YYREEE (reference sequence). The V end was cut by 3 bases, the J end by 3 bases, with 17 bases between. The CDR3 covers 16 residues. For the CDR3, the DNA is TGTGCCAGCAGCTGGGGGGGCGGCAGGGGAACAGATACGCAGTATTTT. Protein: CASSWGGGRGTDTQYF.

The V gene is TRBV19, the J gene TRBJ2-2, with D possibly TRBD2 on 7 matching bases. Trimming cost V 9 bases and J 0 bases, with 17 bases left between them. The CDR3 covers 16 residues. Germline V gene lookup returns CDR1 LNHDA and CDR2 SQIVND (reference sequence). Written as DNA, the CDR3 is TGTGCCAGCTCAAGGCGGGGGCCTTCGAACACCGGGGAGCTGTTTTTT. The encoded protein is CASSRRGPSNTGELFF.

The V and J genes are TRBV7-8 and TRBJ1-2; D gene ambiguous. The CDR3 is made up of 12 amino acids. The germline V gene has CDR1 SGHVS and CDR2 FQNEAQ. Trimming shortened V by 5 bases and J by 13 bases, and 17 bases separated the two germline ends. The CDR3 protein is CASSTAPFDCTF. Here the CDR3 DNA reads TGTGCCAGCAGCACGGCCCCGTTCGACTGCACCTTC.

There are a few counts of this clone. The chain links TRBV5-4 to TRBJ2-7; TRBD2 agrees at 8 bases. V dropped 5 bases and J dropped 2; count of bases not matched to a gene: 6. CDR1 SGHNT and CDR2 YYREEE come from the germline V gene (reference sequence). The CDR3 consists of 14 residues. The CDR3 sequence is CASSKGSGTYEQYF. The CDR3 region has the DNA TGTGCCAGCAGTAAAGGTAGCGGGACCTACGAGCAGTACTTC. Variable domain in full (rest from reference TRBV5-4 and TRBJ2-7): ETGVTQSPTHLIKTRGQQVTLRCSSQSGHNTVSWYQQALGQGPQFIFQYYREEENGRGNFPPRFSGLQFPNYSSELNVNALELDDSALYLCASSKGSGTYEQYFGPGTRLTVT.

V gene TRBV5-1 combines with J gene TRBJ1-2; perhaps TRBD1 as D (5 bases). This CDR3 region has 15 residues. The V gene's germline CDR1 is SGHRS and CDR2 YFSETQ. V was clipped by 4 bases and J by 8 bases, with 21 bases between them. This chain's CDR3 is CASSREGGVGEGYTF. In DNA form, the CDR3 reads TGCGCCAGCAGCCGGGAAGGAGGGGTCGGAGAGGGCTACACCTTC.

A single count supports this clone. The CDR3 nucleotides are TGTGCCAGCAGTTTATTAGCGGGGGCGTACCAAGAGACCCAGTACTTC. Its translation is CASSLLAGAYQETQYF. The gene calls are TRBV6-5 and TRBJ2-5; 9 bases align to TRBD2. In germline, CDR1 is MNHEY, CDR2 SVGAGI. The CDR3 has 16 residues. After removal of 4 bases from V and 0 bases from J, the junction contained 6 bases not matched to a gene.

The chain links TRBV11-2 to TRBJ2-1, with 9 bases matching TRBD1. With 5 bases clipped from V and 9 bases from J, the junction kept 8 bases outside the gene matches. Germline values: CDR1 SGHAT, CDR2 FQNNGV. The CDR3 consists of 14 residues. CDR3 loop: CASSRTQGAGEQFF. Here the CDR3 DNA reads TGTGCCAGCAGCCGGACACAGGGGGCGGGTGAGCAGTTCTTC. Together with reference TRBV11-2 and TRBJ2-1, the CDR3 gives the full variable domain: EAGVAQSPRYKIIEKRQSVAFWCNPISGHATLYWYQQILGQGPKLLIQFQNNGVVDDSQLPKDRFSAERLKGVDSTLKIQPAKLEDSAVYLCASSRTQGAGEQFFGPGTRLTVL.

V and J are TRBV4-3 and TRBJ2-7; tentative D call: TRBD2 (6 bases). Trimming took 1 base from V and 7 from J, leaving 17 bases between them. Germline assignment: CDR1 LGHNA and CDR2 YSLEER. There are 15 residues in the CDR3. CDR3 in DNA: TGCGCCAGCAGCCAAGCATTGGGGGGTACTAGGGAGCAGTACTTC. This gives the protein CASSQALGGTREQYF.